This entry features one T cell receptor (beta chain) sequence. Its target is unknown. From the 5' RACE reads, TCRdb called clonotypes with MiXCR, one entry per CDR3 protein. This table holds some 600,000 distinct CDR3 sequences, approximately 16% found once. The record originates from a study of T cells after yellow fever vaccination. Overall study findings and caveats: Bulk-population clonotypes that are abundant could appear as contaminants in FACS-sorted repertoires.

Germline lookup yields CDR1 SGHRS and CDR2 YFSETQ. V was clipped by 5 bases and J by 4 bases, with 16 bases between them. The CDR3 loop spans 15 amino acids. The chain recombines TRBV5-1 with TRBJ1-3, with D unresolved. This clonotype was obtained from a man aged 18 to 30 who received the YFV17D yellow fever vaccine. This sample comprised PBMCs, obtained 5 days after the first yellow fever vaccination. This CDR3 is CASRSDGGRGNTIYF. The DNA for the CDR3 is TGCGCCAGCAGGTCGGACGGCGGAAGGGGAAACACCATATATTTT.